The 5 T cell receptor beta chains reported below all come from one sample, sequenced in a study of CD8+CD57+ T cells in acquired aplastic anemia. Genomic DNA, the template, was used for profiling of the TCR beta VDJ and CDR3. TCRdb re-derived calls from the reads in MiXCR, one entry per CDR3 protein. The repertoire has 100,000 to 150,000 distinct CDR3 sequences, about 40% of them found once; the top ten carry 8.4%. The sequenced sample consisted of sorted CD4+, CD8+, or CD8+CD57+ T cells (not recorded which) from PBMCs. These TCRs come from a human donor in good health, serving as a control.

The chain uses TRBV20-1 and TRBJ2-3, with 12 bases that match TRBD2. Germline V gene data show CDR1 as DFQATT and CDR2 as SNEGSKA (reference sequence). V dropped 5 bases and J dropped 4; count of bases not matched to a gene: 7. The CDR3 extends over 15 amino acids. The CDR3, as DNA: TGCAGTGCTGCAAAACTAGCGGGGGGTCCAGATACGCAGTATTTT. It codes for CSAAKLAGGPDTQYF.

The CDR3 sequence is CASSDRGQGYTF. DNA for the CDR3: TGTGCCAGCAGTGACAGAGGGCAGGGCTACACCTTC. The chain uses TRBV2 and TRBJ1-2; D gene unclear. There are 12 residues in the CDR3. Deletions cut 3 bases from V and 8 bases from J, with 10 bases between. Germline assignment: CDR1 SNHLY and CDR2 FYNNEI.

This clonotype was recorded at least ten times. V is TRBV5-5 and J is TRBJ1-1; D not resolved. V was trimmed by 4 bases and J by 4 bases, leaving 11 bases between them. This CDR3 spans 13 amino acids. In germline, CDR1 is SGHKS, CDR2 YYEKEE (reference sequence). The CDR3 DNA reads as TGTGCCAGCAGCCTCGGGCCTTCCACTGAAGCTTTCTTT. Translated, it gives CASSLGPSTEAFF.

This clonotype was picked up many times. The CDR3 DNA follows: TGTGCGACGCGGTCGGTACTGGGAAACACCATATATTTT. Protein: CATRSVLGNTIYF. The chain couples TRBV5-4 to TRBJ1-3; unclear D gene. The CDR3 totals 13 residues. CDR1 SGHNT and CDR2 YYREEE come from the germline V gene (reference sequence).

This clonotype was observed many times. V and J are TRBV11-2 and TRBJ2-1, with 7 bases matching TRBD2. The V segment lost 0 bases and the J segment 4 bases; nucleotides outside the gene matches: 15. Germline values: CDR1 SGHAT, CDR2 FQNNGV. CDR3 length: 19 amino acids. This chain's CDR3 is CASSLELRGTRRPYNEQFF. CDR3 sequence (DNA): TGTGCCAGCAGCTTAGAATTGCGGGGGACCCGGAGGCCTTACAATGAGCAGTTCTTC. Variable domain in full (rest from reference TRBV11-2 and TRBJ2-1): EAGVAQSPRYKIIEKRQSVAFWCNPISGHATLYWYQQILGQGPKLLIQFQNNGVVDDSQLPKDRFSAERLKGVDSTLKIQPAKLEDSAVYLCASSLELRGTRRPYNEQFFGPGTRLTVL.